These T cell receptor beta chains were read from a single sample in a study of T-cell reconstitution after alpha-beta-depleted transplantation in children. TCRdb reprocessed the PCR reads via MiXCR and lists one record per CDR3 protein. The repertoire holds 230,000 or so distinct CDR3 sequences, with more than 10% as singletons. This specimen was PBMCs from the stem cell graft donor, taken from the stem cell graft. All receptors derive from a human donor who donated a stem cell graft to a child with acute lymphoblastic leukemia. CDR3s include the opening cysteine and the closing phenylalanine or tryptophan. A D gene is named only where the DNA matches it firmly. Clone size is stated in some rows and not others, as once, few, many or a class when expanded.

clone_size: many
d_call: -
j_call: TRBJ1-1
v_call: TRBV27
cdr3_nt: TGTGCCAGCAGTCCCCAAATATGGCTCGACAACACTGAAGCTTTCTTT
cdr3_aa: CASSPQIWLDNTEAFF

clone_size: few
d_call: -
j_call: TRBJ2-7
v_call: TRBV20-1
cdr3_nt: TGCAGTGCTAGGGTGCCAGCTCGGGAGTATTTTGGATACGAGCAGTACTTC
cdr3_aa: CSARVPAREYFGYEQYF

clone_size: many
d_call: TRBD2
j_call: TRBJ2-1
v_call: TRBV5-4
cdr3_nt: TGTGCCAGCCAAAAGCGGGAGACGTTCAATGAGCAGTTCTTC
cdr3_aa: CASQKRETFNEQFF

clone_size: -
d_call: TRBD2
j_call: TRBJ2-3
v_call: TRBV20-1
cdr3_nt: TGCAGTGCTAGTCTCGGCCTAGCGGGAGAAGTTGGGACAGATACGCAGTATTTT
cdr3_aa: CSASLGLAGEVGTDTQYF

clone_size: many
d_call: TRBD1
j_call: TRBJ1-5
v_call: TRBV6-2/TRBV6-3
cdr3_nt: TGTGCCAGCAGTCCCACGACAGGGGTCCAGCATTTT
cdr3_aa: CASSPTTGVQHF

clone_size: -
d_call: -
j_call: TRBJ1-1
v_call: TRBV30
cdr3_nt: TGTGCCTGGAGTGTAGTAGGAAGCACTGAAGCTTTCTTT
cdr3_aa: CAWSVVGSTEAFF

clone_size: few
d_call: -
j_call: TRBJ2-1
v_call: TRBV7-2
cdr3_nt: TGTGCCAGCAGCCCCCTTAGCGGACTTTACAATGAGCAGTTCTTC
cdr3_aa: CASSPLSGLYNEQFF

clone_size: many
d_call: TRBD2
j_call: TRBJ2-5
v_call: TRBV9
cdr3_nt: TGTGCCAGCAGCGTGGAGGGACTAGCGATACAAGAGACCCAGTACTTC
cdr3_aa: CASSVEGLAIQETQYF

clone_size: many
d_call: TRBD1
j_call: TRBJ2-5
v_call: TRBV25-1
cdr3_nt: TGTGCCAGCAGCCGGGGGACAGGGATGCTCCAAGAGACCCAGTACTTC
cdr3_aa: CASSRGTGMLQETQYF

clone_size: -
d_call: -
j_call: TRBJ1-4
v_call: TRBV18
cdr3_nt: TGTGCCAGCTCACCCCGAGAACAGGAAAAACTGTTTTTT
cdr3_aa: CASSPREQEKLFF

clone_size: many
d_call: TRBD1
j_call: TRBJ1-5
v_call: TRBV27
cdr3_nt: TGTGCCAGCAGTTTAAAAGGGACAGCTAGCAATCAGCCCCAGCATTTT
cdr3_aa: CASSLKGTASNQPQHF

clone_size: few
d_call: -
j_call: TRBJ2-7
v_call: TRBV27
cdr3_nt: TGTGCCAGCAGTCCATTACCCCCTTACGAGCAGTACTTC
cdr3_aa: CASSPLPPYEQYF